The 22 T cell receptor beta chains below come from one sample, sequenced in a study of cytotoxic CD8 clonotypes in ibrutinib-treated CLL. Sequencing used immunoSEQ multiplex PCR; TCRdb keeps in-frame clones, though not all of them. The data hold roughly 300,000 clones, with 60% to 80% observed a single time. Here the sequenced sample was PBMCs, taken at disease progression, from a patient treated with ibrutinib. The receptors originated from a human donor with chronic lymphocytic leukemia.

This chain joins TRBV14 and TRBJ2-7, with 9 bases lining up with TRBD2. The CDR3 loop spans 16 amino acids. In germline, CDR1 is SGHDN, CDR2 FVKESK. J gave up 6 bases and V 3 bases, and 12 bases lay outside the gene matches. The CDR3 region is CASSHLAGTYSGEQYF. The CDR3, as DNA: TGTGCCAGCAGCCATCTAGCGGGGACCTACTCGGGCGAGCAGTACTTC.

This clone was detected only a few times. The chain carries TRBV4-1 and TRBJ2-4, with 9 bases matching TRBD1. The V segment lost 5 bases and the J segment 0 bases; nucleotides outside the gene matches: 5. The CDR3 is 16 residues long. Germline CDR1 and CDR2: MGHRA and YSYEKL. The CDR3 DNA follows: TGCGCCAGCAGCGACCGGGACAGGGTAGCCAAAAACATTCAGTACTTC. This encodes CASSDRDRVAKNIQYF.

V is TRBV11-2 and J is TRBJ2-7, with 7 bases that match TRBD2. Looked up from germline, CDR1 is SGHAT and CDR2 is FQNNGV. This CDR3 region has 14 residues. V was clipped by 5 bases and J by 4 bases; unmatched bases: 8. The CDR3 here is CASSPPGLIYEQYF. Here the CDR3 DNA reads TGTGCCAGCAGCCCCCCGGGACTAATATACGAGCAGTACTTC.

J is TRBJ2-1 and V is TRBV27; the D is unclear. Trimming stripped 0 bases from V and 9 bases from J, with 6 bases between. The CDR3 runs 12 residues. Germline CDR1 and CDR2: MNHEY and SMNVEV (reference sequence). In nucleotides, the CDR3 is TGTGCCAGCAGTTTATCTTGGGGTGAGCAGTTCTTC. Its protein is CASSLSWGEQFF.

The chain has TRBV29-1 and TRBJ2-7; 7 bases are a match to TRBD1. CDR3 length equals 13 residues. V was pared by 1 base and J by 0 bases, with 0 bases of the junction left unmatched. The germline gives CDR1 SQVTM, CDR2 ANQGSEA. The CDR3 DNA follows: TGCAGCGTTGAAGGGGACAGCTCCTACGAGCAGTACTTC. Protein product: CSVEGDSSYEQYF.

Note on this clone: The junction departs from the called germline gene at one end, perhaps through a read error. This chain connects TRBV7-3 to TRBJ2-5; TRBD1 is a possible D gene (6 bases). Germline CDR1 SGHTA, CDR2 FQGTGA. The CDR3 is 13 amino acids. CDR3 bases: TGTGCCAGCAGCCTAACAGGGTTGGAGACCCAGTACTTC. Its protein is CASSLTGLETQYF. Full variable domain (rest looked up from reference TRBV7-3 and TRBJ2-5): GAGVSQTPSNKVTEKGKYVELRCDPISGHTALYWYRQSLGQGPEFLIYFQGTGAADDSGLPNDRFFAVRPEGSVSTLKIQRTERGDSAVYLCASSLTGLETQYFGPGTRLLVL.

The V gene is TRBV4-2, the J gene TRBJ1-1; possible D gene TRBD1, 5 bases. The V end was cut by 0 bases, the J end by 0 bases, with 11 bases between. The CDR3 is made up of 16 amino acids. CDR1 and CDR2 from the germline V gene are LGHNA and YNFKEQ. The chain's CDR3 is CASSQEYRQMNTEAFF. Written as DNA, the CDR3 is TGTGCCAGCAGCCAAGAGTACCGACAGATGAACACTGAAGCTTTCTTT.

This clone was recorded a few times. The chain uses TRBV7-2 and TRBJ2-7; 9 positions match TRBD1. Germline V gene lookup returns CDR1 SGHTA and CDR2 FQGNSA. The CDR3 has 14 residues. V gave up 4 bases and J gave up 2 bases; unmatched junction bases: 3. Written as DNA, the CDR3 is TGTGCCAGCAGCTCCGACAGGGGGGCCTACGAGCAGTACTTC. The encoded protein is CASSSDRGAYEQYF.

This chain links TRBV4-1 with TRBJ2-7, with TRBD1 matching 12 bases. With V trimmed by 1 base and J by 9 bases, 10 bases remained unmatched. The CDR3 sequence is 16 residues long. Germline CDR1 MGHRA, CDR2 YSYEKL. CDR3 loop: CASSQATGTGGFGQYF. The CDR3 bases are TGCGCCAGCAGCCAAGCTACCGGGACAGGGGGCTTTGGGCAGTACTTC.

This clone has just a few counts. The V call is TRBV7-6, the J call TRBJ2-5; 7 bases align to TRBD1. J gave up 3 bases and V 2 bases, and 6 bases lay outside the gene matches. The CDR3 extends over 15 amino acids. Germline V gives CDR1 SGHVS, CDR2 FNYEAQ. The DNA of the CDR3 is TGTGCCAGCAGCTTAAGGCCCAGGGGGAAAGAGACCCAGTACTTC. Its protein is CASSLRPRGKETQYF. Looking up the rest from reference TRBV7-6 and TRBJ2-5 gives the full variable domain: GAGVSQSPRYKVTKRGQDVALRCDPISGHVSLYWYRQALGQGPEFLTYFNYEAQQDKSGLPNDRFSAERPEGSISTLTIQRTEQRDSAMYRCASSLRPRGKETQYFGPGTRLLVL.

The rearrangement uses TRBV2 and TRBJ1-2; perhaps TRBD1 as D (6 bases). This CDR3 is built from 14 residues. V lost 4 bases and J 3 bases, leaving 12 bases between the germline ends. In germline, CDR1 is SNHLY, CDR2 FYNNEI. The CDR3 region is CASSGTVYDYGYTF. CDR3 nucleotide sequence: TGTGCCAGCAGTGGGACAGTCTACGACTATGGCTACACCTTC.

The sample holds a few counts of this clone. V is TRBV5-4 and J is TRBJ2-7, with TRBD2 matching 8 bases. The CDR3 is 14 residues long. Germline assignment: CDR1 SGHNT and CDR2 YYREEE (reference sequence). The trim removed 3 bases at V and 5 bases at J, leaving 7 bases unmatched. In DNA, the CDR3 is TGTGCCAGCAGCTACTCGGGAGGGCCCCACGAGCAGTACTTC. Translating it yields CASSYSGGPHEQYF.

This clone was seen just once. The chain links TRBV18 to TRBJ2-7; perhaps D is TRBD1 or TRBD2 (5 bases each). Trimming left V 1 base short and J 3 bases short, with 16 bases between. The CDR3 length is 16 residues. CDR1 KGHSH and CDR2 LQKENI come from the germline V gene. Here the CDR3 reads CASSPQSRGAIYEQYF. The CDR3 DNA reads TGTGCCAGCTCACCACAATCCCGAGGGGCGATCTACGAGCAGTACTTC.

This clone was observed a few times. The chain has TRBV28 and TRBJ1-2; 8 bases line up with TRBD1. J gave up 6 bases and V 5 bases, and 11 bases lay outside the gene matches. The CDR3 contains 15 residues. The germline V gene has CDR1 MDHEN and CDR2 SYDVKM. The CDR3 loop is CASSPRTGHRDGYTF. For the CDR3, the DNA is TGTGCCAGCAGTCCGAGGACAGGGCATAGGGATGGCTACACCTTC.

Points on this clone: This CDR3 is also generated by other DNA sequences in the sample. The chain joins TRBV19 to TRBJ2-1; D remains ambiguous. Looked up from germline, CDR1 is LNHDA and CDR2 is SQIVND (reference sequence). Between the trimmed V and J ends, which lost 5 bases and 4 bases, there was a span of 9 bases. There are 13 residues in the CDR3. The CDR3 spells CASSLRSYNEQFF. Written as DNA, the CDR3 is TGTGCCAGTAGTCTCCGGTCTTACAATGAGCAGTTCTTC.

The V and J genes are TRBV9 and TRBJ1-1; no firm D call. The CDR3 has 11 residues. Trimming shortened V by 0 bases and J by 7 bases, and 4 bases separated the two germline ends. CDR1 and CDR2 (germline): SGDLS, YYNGEE. The CDR3 spells CASSVAVEAFF. CDR3 DNA sequence: TGTGCCAGCAGCGTAGCGGTTGAAGCTTTCTTT. Full variable domain (missing parts from reference TRBV9 and TRBJ1-1): DSGVTQTPKHLITATGQRVTLRCSPRSGDLSVYWYQQSLDQGLQFLIQYYNGEERAKGNILERFSAQQFPDLHSELNLSSLELGDSALYFCASSVAVEAFFGQGTRLTVV.

The genes are TRBV29-1 and TRBJ1-1; D perhaps matches TRBD1 (5 bases). The germline gives CDR1 SQVTM, CDR2 ANQGSEA. The CDR3 is made up of 10 amino acids. The CDR3 nucleotides read TGCGGCGGGGGGAACACTGAAGCTTTCTTT. Translating gives CGGGNTEAFF.

There are a few counts of this clone. The chain employs TRBV21-1 and TRBJ2-7. TRBV21-1 is a pseudogene locus. CDR3 size: 14 residues. The CDR3 reads CASSKVTNSYEQYF. The CDR3 DNA reads TGTGCCAGCAGCAAAGTGACCAACTCCTACGAGCAGTACTTC.

The rearrangement uses TRBV18 and TRBJ2-6; D perhaps matches TRBD1 (6 bases). Trimming took off 3 bases at V and 0 bases at J, with 15 bases between the two ends. The CDR3 consists of 18 residues. The germline V gene encodes CDR1 KGHSH and CDR2 LQKENI. The CDR3 coding sequence is TGTGCCAGCTCACCCCGGGACAAAGTGGGCTCTGGGGCCAACGTCCTGACTTTC. Amino acid sequence: CASSPRDKVGSGANVLTF.

The chain is built from TRBV29-1 and TRBJ1-1; D possibly corresponds to TRBD1 (5 bases). The CDR3 contains 11 residues. The V end lost 8 bases, the J end lost 0 bases, and 7 bases lay between the germline ends. Germline loops: CDR1 SQVTM, CDR2 ANQGSEA. CDR3 protein: CSWGMNTEAFF. CDR3 nucleotides: TGCAGCTGGGGGATGAACACTGAAGCTTTCTTT.

The V gene is TRBV10-3, the J gene TRBJ1-2; D is possibly TRBD1 (6 bases). Germline V gene data show CDR1 as ENHRY and CDR2 as SYGVKD. V was trimmed by 10 bases and J by 2 bases, leaving 14 bases between them. The CDR3 runs to 13 residues. For the CDR3, the DNA is TGTGCCACCCAGGAGGGGGGAAACTATGGCTACACCTTC. The encoded protein is CATQEGGNYGYTF.

CDR3 bases: TGTGCCAGCAGTCCCTCCATTGGAGCGGGAGGAATCTACGAGCAGTACTTC. The encoded protein is CASSPSIGAGGIYEQYF. The chain has TRBV28 and TRBJ2-7; 9 bases align to TRBD2. Germline lookup yields CDR1 MDHEN and CDR2 SYDVKM. Losses at the gene ends were 5 bases for V and 3 bases for J; bases not matched to a gene: 14. This CDR3 contains 17 residues.